This entry lists 19 T cell receptor beta chains sequenced from one sample in a study of cytomegalovirus exposure and HLA in healthy donors. Primers: 60 Vbeta forward and 13 Jbeta reverse. Only in-frame clones appear in the TCRdb table, and some are missing; sequencing was by immunoSEQ multiplex PCR. The table has fewer than 140,000 clones, 65% to 80% seen once. The specimen sequenced was PBMCs. The receptors were gathered from a woman aged 50 to 65 in good health and CMV-seropositive.

The chain carries TRBV28 and TRBJ1-3, with D possibly TRBD1 on 5 matching bases. The CDR3 contains 14 residues. Deletions cut 8 bases from V and 4 bases from J, with 15 bases between. The germline V gene has CDR1 MDHEN and CDR2 SYDVKM. CDR3 bases: TGTGCCAGCGCCATTCAGGGATCGGGAAACACCATATATTTT. Its translation: CASAIQGSGNTIYF. The whole variable domain, filled in from reference TRBV28 and TRBJ1-3, reads DVKVTQSSRYLVKRTGEKVFLECVQDMDHENMFWYRQDPGLGLRLIYFSYDVKMKEKGDIPEGYSVSREKKERFSLILESASTNQTSMYLCASAIQGSGNTIYFGEGSWLTVV.

In DNA form, the CDR3 reads TGTGCCAGTAGTCTTCTTCCGGGGACAGTGGGAAACATTCAGTACTTC. Protein product: CASSLLPGTVGNIQYF. The chain recombines TRBV19 with TRBJ2-4, with 7 bases aligning to TRBD1. The V gene's germline CDR1 is LNHDA and CDR2 SQIVND (reference sequence). CDR3 length: 16 amino acids. Trimming took 5 bases from V and 6 from J; bases not matched to a gene: 13.

The rearrangement uses TRBV19 and TRBJ1-4; tentative D call: TRBD1 (6 bases). CDR1 LNHDA and CDR2 SQIVND come from the germline V gene (reference sequence). Trimming pared 9 bases from V and 4 bases from J, leaving 15 bases between. CDR3 length: 14 amino acids. The CDR3 loop is CASNYRGGNEKLFF. Here the CDR3 DNA reads TGTGCCAGCAATTACCGAGGGGGTAATGAAAAACTGTTTTTT.

V usage is TRBV27 and J usage is TRBJ2-3, with TRBD2 matching over 9 bases. The CDR3 covers 16 residues. Unmatched junction bases numbered 10, after V lost 5 bases and J lost 4 bases. Germline loops: CDR1 MNHEY, CDR2 SMNVEV (reference sequence). CDR3 coding DNA: TGTGCCAGCAGTGCCGTGGGGCGGGGGGGCCCAGATACGCAGTATTTT. It specifies CASSAVGRGGPDTQYF.

The chain employs TRBV6-1 and TRBJ2-1; tentative D call: TRBD1 (5 bases). Germline V gene data show CDR1 as MNHNS and CDR2 as SASEGT. V was shortened by 7 bases and J by 6 bases, with 13 bases between the two germline ends. The CDR3 has 13 amino acids. DNA for the CDR3: TGTGCCAGCATAGAACAAAGGGGCAATGAGCAGTTCTTC. Amino acids: CASIEQRGNEQFF.

The chain is built from TRBV5-4 and TRBJ2-1, with 9 bases matching TRBD1. The CDR3 spans 18 residues. The V gene end was trimmed by 4 bases and the J gene end by 1 base; junction bases not matched to a gene: 12. Germline V gene lookup returns CDR1 SGHNT and CDR2 YYREEE (reference sequence). This chain's CDR3 is CASSPGQGPLVSYNEQFF. The CDR3 nucleotides read TGTGCCAGCAGCCCCGGACAGGGGCCGCTTGTGTCCTACAATGAGCAGTTCTTC.

V and J are TRBV5-1 and TRBJ1-2; 8 positions agree with TRBD1. CDR1 is SGHRS and CDR2 is YFSETQ in the germline V gene. This CDR3 is 16 amino acids long. The V and J ends lost 4 bases and 0 bases, in that order; junction bases with no gene match: 8. The CDR3 sequence: CASSTGQGNANYGYTF. As DNA, the CDR3 is TGCGCCAGCAGCACCGGACAGGGCAACGCTAACTATGGCTACACCTTC.

This sequence joins TRBV28 and TRBJ1-2, with TRBD1 matching 10 bases. Germline V gene lookup returns CDR1 MDHEN and CDR2 SYDVKM. V lost 5 bases to trimming and J lost 4 bases; unmatched junction nucleotides: 1. CDR3 length: 13 amino acids. The chain's CDR3 is CASSRTGGYGYTF. The CDR3 DNA reads as TGTGCCAGCAGTCGGACAGGGGGCTATGGCTACACCTTC.

The chain joins TRBV11-2 to TRBJ2-7; 7 bases are a match to TRBD2. Germline-derived CDR1 and CDR2 are SGHAT and FQNNGV. The CDR3 consists of 15 residues. V was clipped by 1 base and J by 2 bases; unmatched bases: 5. The CDR3: CASSLVRGSTYEQYF. Written as DNA, the CDR3 is TGTGCCAGCAGCTTAGTCCGCGGGAGCACCTACGAGCAGTACTTC.

This chain uses TRBV7-6 with TRBJ1-5; 12 bases fit TRBD1. CDR3 length: 15 residues. From germline, CDR1 is SGHVS and CDR2 FNYEAQ. V gave up 5 bases and J gave up 6 bases; unmatched junction bases: 5. CDR3 in amino acids: CASSPGTGGFQPQHF. The CDR3 DNA reads as TGTGCCAGCAGCCCCGGGACAGGGGGCTTTCAGCCCCAGCATTTT.

In the case of this clone: One end of the junction fails to match germline, which may point to a read error. V usage is TRBV7-9 and J usage is TRBJ1-2; 8 bases are shared with TRBD1. Looked up from germline, CDR1 is SEHNR and CDR2 is FQNEAQ (reference sequence). This CDR3 has 15 residues. The CDR3 bases are TGTTCCAGCAGCGGATGGGACAGGTCCTACTATGGCTACACCTTC. Translation gives CSSSGWDRSYYGYTF.

The chain joins TRBV5-1 to TRBJ2-7; 7 nucleotides line up with TRBD1. Germline CDR1 SGHRS, CDR2 YFSETQ. This CDR3 has 14 amino acids. The trim removed 0 bases at V and 10 bases at J, leaving 10 bases unmatched. Here the CDR3 reads CASSLGSSRDSQYF. In nucleotides, the CDR3 is TGCGCCAGCAGCTTGGGATCCTCCCGGGACAGTCAGTACTTC.

V usage is TRBV7-8 and J usage is TRBJ1-5; 7 bases map to TRBD1. This CDR3 has 14 amino acids. CDR1 is SGHVS, CDR2 FQNEAQ, per germline. After removal of 5 bases from V and 2 bases from J, the junction contained 3 bases not matched to a gene. CDR3 in amino acids: CASSPTGGNQPQHF. For the CDR3, the DNA is TGTGCCAGCAGCCCAACAGGGGGCAATCAGCCCCAGCATTTT.

The chain recombines TRBV18 with TRBJ2-7, with a tentative D call TRBD1 (5 bases). CDR1 is KGHSH and CDR2 is LQKENI in the germline V gene. V dropped 6 bases and J dropped 1 base, with 10 bases sitting between them. The CDR3 sequence is 13 residues long. The CDR3 region is CASSLDSSYEQYF. The CDR3 DNA is TGTGCCAGCTCGTTAGACAGTTCCTACGAGCAGTACTTC.

This chain joins TRBV7-2 and TRBJ1-2; 10 nucleotides agree with TRBD1. Germline V lookup: CDR1 SGHTA, CDR2 FQGNSA. The length of the CDR3 is 15 residues. With V trimmed by 4 bases and J by 8 bases, 10 bases remained unmatched. The CDR3 loop is CASSSGPGTGDGYTF. The CDR3 region has the DNA TGTGCCAGCAGCTCCGGACCCGGGACAGGGGACGGCTACACCTTC.

The CDR3 region is CASSLGAAIMNTEAFF. The CDR3 DNA reads TGCGCCAGCAGCTTGGGGGCAGCCATTATGAACACTGAAGCTTTCTTT. V usage is TRBV5-1 and J usage is TRBJ1-1; D is undetermined. V lost 0 bases, J lost 0 bases, and 12 bases lay in between. Germline V gives CDR1 SGHRS, CDR2 YFSETQ. The CDR3 runs to 16 residues.

This clone was detected only a few times. The CDR3 DNA sequence: TGTGCCAGCAGTTATCAGGGGTTTGATCAGCCCCAGCATTTT. Translated, it gives CASSYQGFDQPQHF. The chain carries TRBV6-6 and TRBJ1-5; D possibly corresponds to TRBD1 (6 bases). The germline V and J ends were trimmed by 3 bases and 5 bases, with 11 bases remaining between them. This CDR3 region has 14 residues. Germline loops: CDR1 MNHNY, CDR2 SVGAGI (reference sequence).

V is TRBV7-8 and J is TRBJ2-5; 10 nucleotides align to TRBD1. The J segment lost 4 bases and the V segment lost 2 bases, leaving 7 bases of the junction unmatched. CDR1 and CDR2 (germline): SGHVS, FQNEAQ. This CDR3 has 16 residues. The CDR3 reads CASSLKRQGARETQYF. CDR3 in DNA: TGTGCCAGCAGCTTAAAGCGACAGGGGGCTCGAGAGACCCAGTACTTC. The variable domain in full, with the rest retrieved from reference TRBV7-8 and TRBJ2-5, is GAGVSQSPRYKVAKRGQDVALRCDPISGHVSLFWYQQALGQGPEFLTYFQNEAQLDKSGLPSDRFFAERPEGSVSTLKIQRTQQEDSAVYLCASSLKRQGARETQYFGPGTRLLVL.

J is TRBJ2-7 and V is TRBV19; D is perhaps TRBD1 (6 bases). Per germline, CDR1 LNHDA and CDR2 SQIVND (reference sequence). The CDR3 runs to 15 residues. Trimming removed 7 bases from V and 2 bases from J, with 18 bases in between. CDR3 DNA: TGTGCCAGTACCCTCTCCGACAGGTACCCCTACGAGCAGTACTTC. It yields the protein CASTLSDRYPYEQYF.